Below are 9 T cell receptor beta chains sequenced from a single sample in a study of OX40 agonist ivuxolimab in advanced cancers. The data were produced by immunoSEQ multiplex PCR, yet TCRdb's version contains in-frame clones alone and is incomplete. The data show some 81,000 clones, around 83% seen once. The material was CD4+ or CD8+ T cells sorted from blood, obtained in a trial of the OX40 agonist ivuxolimab. These receptors all stem from an adult with an advanced solid tumor such as melanoma, head and neck, liver or kidney cancer.

This sequence joins TRBV7-9 and TRBJ2-7; weak D call: TRBD1 (7 bases). This CDR3 region has 16 residues. Germline loops: CDR1 SEHNR, CDR2 FQNEAQ (reference sequence). V lost 3 bases to trimming and J lost 5 bases, with 20 bases between them. The CDR3 here is CASSFRGGQVLDEQYF. The CDR3 DNA reads as TGTGCCAGCAGCTTTAGGGGAGGACAGGTTCTCGACGAGCAGTACTTC.

The CDR3 DNA follows: TGCGCCAGCAGCTTGGATCCAGGTGGCGGTAACAATGAGCAGTTCTTC. Protein: CASSLDPGGGNNEQFF. V gene TRBV5-1 combines with J gene TRBJ2-1, with D hard to call. The ends were cut back, 0 bases at V and 5 bases at J, with 15 bases in the middle. Germline CDR1 reads SGHRS; CDR2 reads YFSETQ. The CDR3 extends over 16 amino acids.

The chain joins TRBV18 to TRBJ1-5, with TRBD1 identical over 8 bases. CDR3 size: 16 residues. V was clipped by 2 bases and J by 7 bases; unmatched bases: 10. Germline CDR1 is KGHSH and CDR2 is LQKENI. The CDR3 region has the DNA TGTGCCAGCTCACCAGGGCGACAGGGGACGGGACAGCCCCAGCATTTT. This gives the protein CASSPGRQGTGQPQHF.

CDR3 DNA: TGTGCCAGCAGCCCGACTAGCGGCATGTCCTACGAGCAGTACTTC. This sequence encodes CASSPTSGMSYEQYF. The V gene is TRBV7-2, the J gene TRBJ2-7, with 9 bases aligning to TRBD2. Germline V gene sequence: CDR1 SGHTA, CDR2 FQGNSA. Unmatched junction bases numbered 6, after V lost 5 bases and J lost 1 base. CDR3 size: 15 residues.

The chain carries TRBV2 and TRBJ1-5; weak D call: TRBD1 (5 bases). Germline V gene sequence: CDR1 SNHLY, CDR2 FYNNEI. V lost 6 bases, J lost 2 bases, and 20 bases lay in between. The CDR3 sequence is 17 residues long. In DNA form, the CDR3 reads TGTGCCAGCAGCCTTCGGAGGGGTGGAGACGGCAATCAGCCCCAGCATTTT. Its translation: CASSLRRGGDGNQPQHF.

The chain is built from TRBV18 and TRBJ1-4; a weak D match, TRBD1 (5 bases). This CDR3 is 17 amino acids long. Germline CDR1 is KGHSH and CDR2 is LQKENI. V lost 2 bases and J lost 0, with 13 bases in between. The chain's CDR3 is CASSPKMQGSTNEKLFF. Here the CDR3 DNA reads TGTGCCAGCTCACCAAAGATGCAGGGCTCAACTAATGAAAAACTGTTTTTT.

In DNA form, the CDR3 reads TGTGCCAGCTCGTACAGACAGGGGATCAACGAGCAGTACTTC. As protein: CASSYRQGINEQYF. The chain carries TRBV18 and TRBJ2-7, with 8 bases identical to TRBD1. CDR1 is KGHSH and CDR2 is LQKENI in the germline V gene. The CDR3 sequence is 14 residues long. V trimming: 6 bases; J trimming: 5 bases; junction bases outside the gene matches: 9. The whole variable domain, remainder taken from reference TRBV18 and TRBJ2-7, is NAGVMQNPRHLVRRRGQEARLRCSPMKGHSHVYWYRQLPEEGLKFMVYLQKENIIDESGMPKERFSAEFPKEGPSILRIQQVVRGDSAAYFCASSYRQGINEQYFGPGTRLTVT.

The gene calls are TRBV5-6 and TRBJ1-1; no clear D. V dropped 5 bases and J dropped 0 bases, with 17 bases sitting between them. The V gene's germline CDR1 is SGHDT and CDR2 YYEEEE. CDR3 length equals 16 residues. CDR3 sequence (DNA): TGTGCCAGCAGTCTCCGCAGGATTTATATGAACACTGAAGCTTTCTTT. Its protein is CASSLRRIYMNTEAFF.

This chain links TRBV30 with TRBJ2-5; 8 nucleotides align to TRBD1. CDR1 GTSNPN and CDR2 SVGIG come from the germline V gene (reference sequence). CDR3 length equals 15 residues. The CDR3 DNA follows: TGTGCATCCTCGCCCGGGGCAGGGGGCGGAGAGACCCAGTACTTC. This translates into CASSPGAGGGETQYF. Using reference TRBV30 and TRBJ2-5 for the parts outside the CDR3, the full variable domain is SQTIHQWPATLVQPVGSPLSLECTVEGTSNPNLYWYRQAAGRGLQLLFYSVGIGQISSEVPQNLSASRPQDRQFILSSKKLLLSDSGFYLCASSPGAGGGETQYFGPGTRLLVL.